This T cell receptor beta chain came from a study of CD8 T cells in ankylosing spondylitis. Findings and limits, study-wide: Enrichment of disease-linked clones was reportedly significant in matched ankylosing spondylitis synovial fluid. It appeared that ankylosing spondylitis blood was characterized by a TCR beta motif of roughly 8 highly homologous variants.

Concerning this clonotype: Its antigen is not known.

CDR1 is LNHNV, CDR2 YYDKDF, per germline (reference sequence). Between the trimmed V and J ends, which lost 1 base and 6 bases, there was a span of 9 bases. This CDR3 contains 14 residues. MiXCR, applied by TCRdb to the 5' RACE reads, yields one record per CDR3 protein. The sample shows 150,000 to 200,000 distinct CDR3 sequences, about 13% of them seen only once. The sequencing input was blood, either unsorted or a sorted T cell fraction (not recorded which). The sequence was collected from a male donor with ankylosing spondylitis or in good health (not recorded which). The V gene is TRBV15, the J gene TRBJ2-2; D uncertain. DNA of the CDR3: TGTGCCACCAGCAGAGCTCTCACCCCCGGGGAGCTGTTTTTT. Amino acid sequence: CATSRALTPGELFF.